This T cell receptor (beta chain) emerged from a study of cytomegalovirus exposure and HLA in healthy donors. With 60 Vbeta and 13 Jbeta primers, the PCR was carried out. Using immunoSEQ multiplex PCR, the repertoire was profiled, and TCRdb retains in-frame clones only, with some absent. This sample has 100,000 to 150,000 clones; over 80% occur once, and the top ten carry over 0.2%. Sequenced sample: PBMCs. The receptor was derived from a man aged 45-60 years in good health and CMV-seronegative.

CDR3 in amino acids: CASSYLAGGPYEQYF. CDR3 nucleotide sequence: TGCGCCAGCAGCTATCTAGCGGGAGGACCCTACGAGCAGTACTTC. The J gene is TRBJ2-7, the V gene TRBV4-1; 11 bases fit TRBD2. The CDR3 length is 15 residues. CDR1 and CDR2 from the germline V gene are MGHRA and YSYEKL. J was trimmed by 2 bases and V by 5 bases; bases with no gene match: 5.